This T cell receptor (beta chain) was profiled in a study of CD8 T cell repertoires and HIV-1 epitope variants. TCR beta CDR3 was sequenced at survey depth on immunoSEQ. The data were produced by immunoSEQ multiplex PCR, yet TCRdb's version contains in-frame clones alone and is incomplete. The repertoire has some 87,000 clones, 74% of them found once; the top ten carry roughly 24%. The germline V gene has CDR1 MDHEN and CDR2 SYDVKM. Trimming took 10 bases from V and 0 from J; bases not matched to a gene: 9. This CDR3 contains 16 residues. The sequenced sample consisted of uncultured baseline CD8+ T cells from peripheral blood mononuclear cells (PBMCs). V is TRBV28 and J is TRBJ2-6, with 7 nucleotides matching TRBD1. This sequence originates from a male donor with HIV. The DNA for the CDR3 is TGTGCCACCCCGACCGGGACAGACTCTGGGGCCAACGTCCTGACTTTC. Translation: CATPTGTDSGANVLTF.